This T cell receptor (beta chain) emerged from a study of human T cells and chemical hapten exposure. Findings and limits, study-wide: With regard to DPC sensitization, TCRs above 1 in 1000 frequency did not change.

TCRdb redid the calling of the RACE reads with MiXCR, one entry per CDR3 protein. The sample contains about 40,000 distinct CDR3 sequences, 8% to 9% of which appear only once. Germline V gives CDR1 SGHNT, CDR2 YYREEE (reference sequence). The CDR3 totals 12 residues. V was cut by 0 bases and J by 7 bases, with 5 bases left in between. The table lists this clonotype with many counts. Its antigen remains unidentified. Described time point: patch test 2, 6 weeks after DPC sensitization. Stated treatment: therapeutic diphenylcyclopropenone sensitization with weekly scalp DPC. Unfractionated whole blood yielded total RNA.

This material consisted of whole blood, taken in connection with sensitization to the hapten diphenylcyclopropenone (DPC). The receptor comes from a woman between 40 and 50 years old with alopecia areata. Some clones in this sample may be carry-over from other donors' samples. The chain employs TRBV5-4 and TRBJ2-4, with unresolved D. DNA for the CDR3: TGTGCCAGCAGCTTGGATGGGAACATTCAGTACTTC. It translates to CASSLDGNIQYF.